This T cell receptor beta chain was sequenced in a study of T cell repertoires in cytomegalovirus infection. Points from the study as a whole: The ex vivo response showed dominance by HLA-C-restricted CMV-specific TCR beta clonotypes. CMV carriers having the relevant HLA were flagged by cumulative public TCR beta family frequency.

CDR1 and CDR2 (germline): SNHLY, FYNNEI. The V segment lost 2 bases and the J segment 1 base; nucleotides outside the gene matches: 4. This CDR3 is built from 17 residues. TCRdb recomputed calls from the reads with MiXCR, one row per CDR3 protein. The table has about 740,000 distinct CDR3 sequences, 35% to 40% seen once; the top ten hold roughly 2.9%. This clonotype has a handful of counts. Its specificity is not known. The material sequenced was PBMCs. The chain links TRBV2 to TRBJ2-3, with 12 nucleotides matching TRBD2. The receptor was derived from a human donor in good health (CMV status not recorded). Some clones in this sample may be carry-over from other donors' samples. CDR3 nucleotides: TGTGCCAGCAGTGAAACCTGGACTAGCGGGGGCACAGATACGCAGTATTTT. This sequence encodes CASSETWTSGGTDTQYF.